A single sample gave rise to the 20 T cell receptor beta chains below, sequenced in a study of chemoradiotherapy in HPV16-positive cancers (dated by TCRdb to between 2021 and 2023). Libraries were prepared through the immunoSEQ multiplex PCR assay. TCRdb's version of the immuneACCESS table is confined to in-frame rearrangements and falls short of the full clone set. An unresolved V gene accounts for under half of the shortfall where checked; the remainder is of unknown origin. For this sample the table gives about 14,000 clones, of which approximately 89% were detected only once. The leading ten clones occupy around 4% of the sample. The input for sequencing was tumor tissue, taken from a patient who underwent chemoradiotherapy. The receptor set was obtained from a human donor with HPV-associated anogenital cancer.

This rearrangement joins TRBV5-4 to TRBJ2-5, with D hard to call. Germline V gene lookup returns CDR1 SGHNT and CDR2 YYREEE (reference sequence). This CDR3 has 14 amino acids. With 0 bases removed from V and 4 bases from J, the gap between germline ends came to 10 bases. Written as DNA, the CDR3 is TGTGCCAGCAGCTTGGGCCGAACGGGAGAGACCCAGTACTTC. Its translation is CASSLGRTGETQYF. The full variable domain, with the rest looked up from reference TRBV5-4 and TRBJ2-5, is ETGVTQSPTHLIKTRGQQVTLRCSSQSGHNTVSWYQQALGQGPQFIFQYYREEENGRGNFPPRFSGLQFPNYSSELNVNALELDDSALYLCASSLGRTGETQYFGPGTRLLVL.

The J gene is TRBJ1-3, the V gene TRBV6-1; D is unclear. CDR1 and CDR2 from the germline V gene are MNHNS and SASEGT. The CDR3 runs to 16 residues. The germline V and J ends were trimmed by 1 base and 2 bases, with 12 bases remaining between them. The DNA for the CDR3 is TGTGCCAGCAGTGAAGGGTACATCTACCCTGGAAACACCATATATTTT. Its protein is CASSEGYIYPGNTIYF.

The chain carries TRBV5-1 and TRBJ2-1, with D uncertain. The CDR3 spans 17 residues. CDR1 is SGHRS and CDR2 is YFSETQ in the germline V gene. Between the trimmed V and J ends, which lost 3 bases and 7 bases, there was a span of 23 bases. The CDR3: CASSSTIVAVRRNEQFF. CDR3 nucleotide sequence: TGCGCCAGCAGCTCCACCATTGTGGCGGTCCGAAGGAATGAGCAGTTCTTC.

This chain uses TRBV5-6 with TRBJ2-3; D gene uncertain. Trimming shortened V by 1 base and J by 6 bases, and 6 bases separated the two germline ends. The germline gives CDR1 SGHDT, CDR2 YYEEEE. There are 12 residues in the CDR3. The DNA of the CDR3 is TGTGCCAGCAGCTTGTTGAGGGATACGCAGTATTTT. Protein: CASSLLRDTQYF.

The genes are TRBV10-1 and TRBJ2-1; 7 positions match TRBD2. V lost 6 bases and J lost 0; bases outside the gene matches: 5. Germline V CDR1 and CDR2: WNHNN, SYGVQD (reference sequence). There are 15 residues in the CDR3. The CDR3 spells CASSPSGRSYNEQFF. As DNA, the CDR3 is TGCGCCAGCAGCCCTAGCGGTCGCTCCTACAATGAGCAGTTCTTC.

V is TRBV9 and J is TRBJ2-7; D possibly corresponds to TRBD2 (6 bases). The length of the CDR3 is 15 residues. CDR1 and CDR2 from the germline V gene are SGDLS and YYNGEE. V lost 0 bases and J 1 base, leaving 11 bases between the germline ends. The DNA of the CDR3 is TGTGCCAGCAGCGTAGCCGGGGGAGCTTCCTACGAGCAGTACTTC. This gives the protein CASSVAGGASYEQYF.

In DNA, the CDR3 is TGTGCCAGCATAAGGGCCATTTCGGCCCGGGGCACTGAAGCTTTCTTT. It translates to CASIRAISARGTEAFF. The genes are TRBV28 and TRBJ1-1; no definite D call. From germline, CDR1 is MDHEN and CDR2 SYDVKM. The V and J ends lost 7 bases and 4 bases respectively, with 22 bases between them. This CDR3 contains 16 residues.

The rearrangement links TRBV18 to TRBJ1-2; possible D gene TRBD1, 5 bases. The CDR3 is 21 amino acids. CDR1 and CDR2 (germline): KGHSH, LQKENI. V shed 2 bases and J shed 7 bases, with 35 bases lying between them. Here the CDR3 reads CASSPWLYSRTSAGESGGYTF. The CDR3 DNA sequence: TGTGCCAGCTCACCATGGTTGTATTCAAGGACATCGGCCGGGGAAAGTGGTGGCTACACCTTC.

The rearrangement joins TRBV5-4 to TRBJ1-6; D possibly corresponds to TRBD1 (5 bases). The ends were cut back, 4 bases at V and 9 bases at J, with 17 bases in the middle. There are 15 residues in the CDR3. The germline gives CDR1 SGHNT, CDR2 YYREEE (reference sequence). As DNA, the CDR3 is TGTGCCAGCAGCCAATCAAACCTGCAGGGTTCACCCCTCCACTTT. This encodes CASSQSNLQGSPLHF.

V and J are TRBV19 and TRBJ1-1, with D maybe TRBD1 (6 bases). The ends were cut back, 5 bases at V and 0 bases at J, with 16 bases in the middle. The germline V gene has CDR1 LNHDA and CDR2 SQIVND (reference sequence). This CDR3 spans 16 amino acids. The CDR3 protein is CASSPRGGGMNTEAFF. The CDR3 DNA follows: TGTGCCAGTAGTCCTCGAGGGGGGGGTATGAACACTGAAGCTTTCTTT. Complete variable domain (other parts from reference TRBV19 and TRBJ1-1): DGGITQSPKYLFRKEGQNVTLSCEQNLNHDAMYWYRQDPGQGLRLIYYSQIVNDFQKGDIAEGYSVSREKKESFPLTVTSAQKNPTAFYLCASSPRGGGMNTEAFFGQGTRLTVV.

This sequence joins TRBV6-5 and TRBJ2-1; D not certain. Trimming took off 0 bases at V and 4 bases at J, with 7 bases between the two ends. The CDR3 contains 14 residues. Germline V gene data show CDR1 as MNHEY and CDR2 as SVGAGI. CDR3 region: CASSYSEGYNEQFF. Here the CDR3 DNA reads TGTGCCAGCAGTTACTCGGAAGGATACAATGAGCAGTTCTTC.

The chain uses TRBV7-9 and TRBJ2-1; D remains ambiguous. The CDR3 extends over 11 amino acids. Trimming took off 1 base at V and 10 bases at J, with 5 bases between the two ends. Germline V CDR1 and CDR2: SEHNR, FQNEAQ (reference sequence). Here the CDR3 DNA reads TGTGCCAGCAGCTTAGTGAGAGAGCAGTTCTTC. Protein sequence: CASSLVREQFF.

The chain employs TRBV2 and TRBJ1-1; D is uncertain. V lost 2 bases, J lost 10 bases, and 20 bases lay in between. Germline CDR1 reads SNHLY; CDR2 reads FYNNEI. CDR3 size: 15 residues. As DNA, the CDR3 is TGTGCCAGCAGTGAAAGAAGGGATTACTTCGTACGAGCTTTCTTT. Translation gives CASSERRDYFVRAFF. The whole variable domain, filled in from reference TRBV2 and TRBJ1-1, reads EPEVTQTPSHQVTQMGQEVILRCVPISNHLYFYWYRQILGQKVEFLVSFYNNEISEKSEIFDDQFSVERPDGSNFTLKIRSTKLEDSAMYFCASSERRDYFVRAFFGQGTRLTVV.

V gene TRBV5-6 combines with J gene TRBJ1-1, with 10 bases matching TRBD1. V was pared by 2 bases and J by 10 bases, with 5 bases of the junction left unmatched. This CDR3 region has 13 residues. Germline V gene lookup returns CDR1 SGHDT and CDR2 YYEEEE. The DNA for the CDR3 is TGTGCCAGCAGCTTCCTGGACAGGGGGGTAGCTTTCTTT. Encoded protein: CASSFLDRGVAFF.

V and J are TRBV5-1 and TRBJ1-1; 7 bases fit TRBD1. Looked up from germline, CDR1 is SGHRS and CDR2 is YFSETQ. This CDR3 has 14 residues. Trimming at V came to 4 bases and at J to 7 bases, leaving 10 bases not matched to a gene. CDR3 sequence reads: CASSVKGTAVEAFF. CDR3 in DNA: TGCGCCAGCAGCGTTAAAGGGACAGCGGTTGAAGCTTTCTTT.

The chain uses TRBV15 and TRBJ2-1; possibly TRBD2 for D (6 bases). CDR3 length equals 18 residues. Trimming shortened V by 3 bases and J by 7 bases, and 25 bases separated the two germline ends. From germline, CDR1 is LNHNV and CDR2 YYDKDF (reference sequence). The CDR3: CATSSPSAGTAVTNEQFF. CDR3 coding DNA: TGTGCCACCAGCAGTCCATCGGCGGGGACGGCGGTAACGAATGAGCAGTTCTTC.

The chain carries TRBV7-9 and TRBJ1-1; D ambiguous. Per the germline V gene, CDR1 is SEHNR and CDR2 is FQNEAQ (reference sequence). The CDR3 covers 14 residues. V was shortened by 5 bases and J by 3 bases, with 13 bases between the two germline ends. In DNA form, the CDR3 reads TGTGCCAGCAGCCTGAGGATTGGGTACACTGAAGCTTTCTTT. Its protein product is CASSLRIGYTEAFF.

The genes are TRBV7-8 and TRBJ2-5; perhaps TRBD2 as D (5 bases). V shed 1 base and J shed 4 bases, with 10 bases lying between them. This CDR3 has 14 amino acids. Germline V gene data show CDR1 as SGHVS and CDR2 as FQNEAQ. CDR3 in DNA: TGTGCCAGCAGCTTAGTGGCAGGACTAGAGACCCAGTACTTC. Translation gives CASSLVAGLETQYF.

The V and J genes are TRBV19 and TRBJ1-5; no definite D call. Trimming shortened V by 6 bases and J by 1 base, and 13 bases separated the two germline ends. CDR3 size: 15 residues. Germline CDR1 and CDR2: LNHDA and SQIVND (reference sequence). The CDR3 reads CASRAALGSNQPQHF. The CDR3 DNA reads as TGTGCCAGTAGGGCAGCTCTAGGGAGCAATCAGCCCCAGCATTTT.

The rearrangement links TRBV6-1 to TRBJ2-3; TRBD1 is a possible D gene (5 bases). The V and J ends lost 8 bases and 2 bases respectively, with 11 bases between them. The CDR3 spans 13 residues. Germline lookup yields CDR1 MNHNS and CDR2 SASEGT. The CDR3 DNA is TGTGCCAGCCAGGACACTAACACAGATACGCAGTATTTT. Its protein product is CASQDTNTDTQYF.